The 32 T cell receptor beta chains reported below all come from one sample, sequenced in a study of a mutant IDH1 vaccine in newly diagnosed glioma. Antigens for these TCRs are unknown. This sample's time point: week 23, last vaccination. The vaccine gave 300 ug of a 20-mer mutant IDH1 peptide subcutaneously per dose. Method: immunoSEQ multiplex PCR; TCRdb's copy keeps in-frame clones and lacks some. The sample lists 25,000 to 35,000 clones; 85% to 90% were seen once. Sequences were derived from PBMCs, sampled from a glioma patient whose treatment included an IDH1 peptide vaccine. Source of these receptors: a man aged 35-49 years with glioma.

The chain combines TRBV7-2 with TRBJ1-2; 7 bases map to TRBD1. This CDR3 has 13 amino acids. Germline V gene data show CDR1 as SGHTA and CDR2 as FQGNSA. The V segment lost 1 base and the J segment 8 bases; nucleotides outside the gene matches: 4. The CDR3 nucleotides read TGTGCCAGCAGCTTAGACGGACAGGAAGGCTACACCTTC. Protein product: CASSLDGQEGYTF. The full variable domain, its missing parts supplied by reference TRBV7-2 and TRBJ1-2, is GAGVSQSPSNKVTEKGKDVELRCDPISGHTALYWYRQSLGQGLEFLIYFQGNSAPDKSGLPSDRFSAERTGGSVSTLTIQRTQQEDSAVYLCASSLDGQEGYTFGSGTRLTVV.

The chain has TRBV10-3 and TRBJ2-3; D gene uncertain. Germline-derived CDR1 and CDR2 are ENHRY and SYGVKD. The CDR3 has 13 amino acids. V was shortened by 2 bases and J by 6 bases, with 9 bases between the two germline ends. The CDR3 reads CAISEVAGDTQYF. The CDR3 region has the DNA TGTGCCATCAGTGAGGTGGCCGGGGATACGCAGTATTTT.

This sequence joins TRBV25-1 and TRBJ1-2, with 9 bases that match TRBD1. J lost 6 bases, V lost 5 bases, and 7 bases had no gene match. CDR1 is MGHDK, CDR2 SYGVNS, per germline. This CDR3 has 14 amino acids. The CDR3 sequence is CASSLRDRDDGYTF. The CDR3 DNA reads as TGTGCCAGCAGTTTAAGGGACAGGGACGATGGCTACACCTTC.

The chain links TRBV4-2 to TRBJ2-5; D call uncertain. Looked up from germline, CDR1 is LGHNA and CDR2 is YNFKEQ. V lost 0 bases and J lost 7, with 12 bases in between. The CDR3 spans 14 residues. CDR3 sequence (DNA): TGTGCCAGCAGCCAAGAGATTGCCTACGGGACCCAGTACTTC. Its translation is CASSQEIAYGTQYF.

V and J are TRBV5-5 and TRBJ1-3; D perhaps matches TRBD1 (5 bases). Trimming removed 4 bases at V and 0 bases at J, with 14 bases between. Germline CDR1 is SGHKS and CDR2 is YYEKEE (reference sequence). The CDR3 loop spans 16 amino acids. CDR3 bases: TGTGCCAGCAGCGCAAGGGACGGGAGCTCTGGAAACACCATATATTTT. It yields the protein CASSARDGSSGNTIYF.

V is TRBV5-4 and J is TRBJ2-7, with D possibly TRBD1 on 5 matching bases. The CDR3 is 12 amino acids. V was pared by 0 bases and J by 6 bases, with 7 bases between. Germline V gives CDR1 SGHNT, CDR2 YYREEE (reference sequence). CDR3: CASSLEGREQYF. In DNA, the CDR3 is TGTGCCAGCAGCTTGGAGGGGCGCGAGCAGTACTTC. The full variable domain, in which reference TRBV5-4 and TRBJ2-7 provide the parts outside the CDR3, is ETGVTQSPTHLIKTRGQQVTLRCSSQSGHNTVSWYQQALGQGPQFIFQYYREEENGRGNFPPRFSGLQFPNYSSELNVNALELDDSALYLCASSLEGREQYFGPGTRLTVT.

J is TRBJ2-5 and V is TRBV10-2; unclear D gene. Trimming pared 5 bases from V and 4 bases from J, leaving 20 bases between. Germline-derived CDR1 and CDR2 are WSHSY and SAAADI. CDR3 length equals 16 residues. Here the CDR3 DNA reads TGCGCCAGCAGTCGGAATAGCCCCAGACTTCGAGAGACCCAGTACTTC. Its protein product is CASSRNSPRLRETQYF.

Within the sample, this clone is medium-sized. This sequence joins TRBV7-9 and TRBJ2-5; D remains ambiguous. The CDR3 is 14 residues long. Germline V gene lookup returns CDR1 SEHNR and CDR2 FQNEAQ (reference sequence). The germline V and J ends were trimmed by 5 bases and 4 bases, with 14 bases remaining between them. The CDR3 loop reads CASSPPAPVETQYF. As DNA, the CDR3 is TGTGCCAGCAGCCCCCCAGCCCCGGTAGAGACCCAGTACTTC. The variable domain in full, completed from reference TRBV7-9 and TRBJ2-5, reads DTGVSQNPRHKITKRGQNVTFRCDPISEHNRLYWYRQTLGQGPEFLTYFQNEAQLEKSRLLSDRFSAERPKGSFSTLEIQRTEQGDSAMYLCASSPPAPVETQYFGPGTRLLVL.

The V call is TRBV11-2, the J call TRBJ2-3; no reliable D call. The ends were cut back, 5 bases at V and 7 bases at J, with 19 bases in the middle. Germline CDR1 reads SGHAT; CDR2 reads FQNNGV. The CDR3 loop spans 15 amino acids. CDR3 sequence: CASSPLVGWFNTQYF. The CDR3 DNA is TGTGCCAGCAGCCCCCTCGTTGGGTGGTTTAATACGCAGTATTTT.

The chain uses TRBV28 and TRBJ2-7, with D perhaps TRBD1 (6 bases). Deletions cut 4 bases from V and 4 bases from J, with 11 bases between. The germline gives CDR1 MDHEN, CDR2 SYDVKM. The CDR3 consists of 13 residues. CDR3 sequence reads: CASSSGQKYEQYF. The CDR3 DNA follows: TGTGCCAGCAGTTCTGGACAGAAGTACGAGCAGTACTTC.

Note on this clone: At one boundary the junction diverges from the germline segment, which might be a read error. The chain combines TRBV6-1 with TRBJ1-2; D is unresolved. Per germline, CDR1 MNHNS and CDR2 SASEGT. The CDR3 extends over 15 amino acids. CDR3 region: CASSEDGEIYYGYTF. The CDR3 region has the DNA TGTGCCAGCAGCGAAGACGGGGAGATTTACTATGGCTACACCTTC.

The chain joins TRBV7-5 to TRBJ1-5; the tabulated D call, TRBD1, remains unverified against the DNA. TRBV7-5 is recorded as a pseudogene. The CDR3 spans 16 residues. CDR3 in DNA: TGTGTCAGAAGCCCCAGACAGCGTTATAGCAATCAGCCCCAGCATTTT. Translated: CVRSPRQRYSNQPQHF.

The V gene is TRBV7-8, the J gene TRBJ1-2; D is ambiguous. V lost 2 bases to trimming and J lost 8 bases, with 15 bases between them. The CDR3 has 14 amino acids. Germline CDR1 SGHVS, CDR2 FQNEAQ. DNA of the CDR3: TGTGCCAGCAGCTTATTTGCTCAAACAAGCGGCTACACCTTC. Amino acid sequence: CASSLFAQTSGYTF.

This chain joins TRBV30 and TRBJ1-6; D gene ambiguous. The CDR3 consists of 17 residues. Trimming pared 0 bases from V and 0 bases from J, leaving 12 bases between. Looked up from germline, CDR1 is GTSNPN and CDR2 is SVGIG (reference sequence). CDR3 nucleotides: TGTGCCTGGAGTGTCCCTCTGGGCATCTCCTATAATTCACCCCTCCACTTT. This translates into CAWSVPLGISYNSPLHF.

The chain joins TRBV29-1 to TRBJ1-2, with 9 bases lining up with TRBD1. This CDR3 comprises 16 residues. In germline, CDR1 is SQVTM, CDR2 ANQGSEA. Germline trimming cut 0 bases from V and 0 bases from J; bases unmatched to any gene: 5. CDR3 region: CSVEDRTGAPNYGYTF. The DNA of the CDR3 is TGCAGCGTTGAAGACCGGACAGGGGCCCCTAACTATGGCTACACCTTC.

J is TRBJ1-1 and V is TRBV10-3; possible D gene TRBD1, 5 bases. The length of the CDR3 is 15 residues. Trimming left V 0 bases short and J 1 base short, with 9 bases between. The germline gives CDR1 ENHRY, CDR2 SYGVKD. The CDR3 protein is CAISESGQGNTEAFF. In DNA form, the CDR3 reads TGTGCCATCAGTGAGTCCGGGCAGGGGAACACTGAAGCTTTCTTT.

CDR3 sequence: CASSLGLEMNTEAFF. The CDR3, as DNA: TGTGCCAGCAGTCTGGGACTTGAGATGAACACTGAAGCTTTCTTT. V gene TRBV6-6 combines with J gene TRBJ1-1, with D perhaps TRBD1 (5 bases). CDR1 MNHNY and CDR2 SVGAGI come from the germline V gene (reference sequence). V was shortened by 5 bases and J by 0 bases, with 13 bases between the two germline ends. The CDR3 consists of 15 residues.

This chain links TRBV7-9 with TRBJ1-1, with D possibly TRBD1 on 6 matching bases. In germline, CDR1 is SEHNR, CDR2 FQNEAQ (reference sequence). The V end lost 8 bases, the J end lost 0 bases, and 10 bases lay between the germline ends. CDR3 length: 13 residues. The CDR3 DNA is TGTGCCAGCCATCAGGGGATGAACACTGAAGCTTTCTTT. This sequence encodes CASHQGMNTEAFF.

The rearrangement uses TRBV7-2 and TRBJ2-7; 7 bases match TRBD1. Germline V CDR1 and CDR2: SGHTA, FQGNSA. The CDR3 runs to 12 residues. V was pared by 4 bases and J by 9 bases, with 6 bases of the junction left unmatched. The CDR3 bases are TGTGCCAGCAGCTCTCCAGGGGGTGGGCAGTACTTC. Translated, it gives CASSSPGGGQYF. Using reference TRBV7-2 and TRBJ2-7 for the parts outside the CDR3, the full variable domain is GAGVSQSPSNKVTEKGKDVELRCDPISGHTALYWYRQSLGQGLEFLIYFQGNSAPDKSGLPSDRFSAERTGGSVSTLTIQRTQQEDSAVYLCASSSPGGGQYFGPGTRLTVT.

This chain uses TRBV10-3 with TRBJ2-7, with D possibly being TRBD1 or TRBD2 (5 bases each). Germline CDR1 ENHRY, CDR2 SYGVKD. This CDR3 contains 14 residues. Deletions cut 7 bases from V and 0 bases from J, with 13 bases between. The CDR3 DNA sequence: TGTGCCATCACACCCGGGACCCTCTCCTACGAGCAGTACTTC. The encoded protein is CAITPGTLSYEQYF.

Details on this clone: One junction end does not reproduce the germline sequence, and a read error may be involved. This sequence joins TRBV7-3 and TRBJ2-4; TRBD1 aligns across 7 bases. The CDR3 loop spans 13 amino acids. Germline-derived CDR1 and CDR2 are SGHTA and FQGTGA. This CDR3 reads CASSFRDSAFKHF. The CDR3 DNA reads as TGTGCCAGCAGCTTCAGGGACAGTGCCTTCAAACACTTC.

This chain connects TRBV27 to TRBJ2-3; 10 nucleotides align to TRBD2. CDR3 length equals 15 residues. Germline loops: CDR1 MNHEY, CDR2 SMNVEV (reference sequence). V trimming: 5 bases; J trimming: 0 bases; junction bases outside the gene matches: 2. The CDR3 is CASSGLAASTDTQYF. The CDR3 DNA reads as TGTGCCAGCAGTGGACTAGCGGCTAGCACAGATACGCAGTATTTT.

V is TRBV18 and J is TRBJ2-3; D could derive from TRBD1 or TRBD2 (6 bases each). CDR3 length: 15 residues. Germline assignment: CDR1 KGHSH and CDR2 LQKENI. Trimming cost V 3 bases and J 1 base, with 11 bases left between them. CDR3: CASSPAGHGTDTQYF. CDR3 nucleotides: TGTGCCAGCTCACCGGCGGGACATGGCACAGATACGCAGTATTTT.

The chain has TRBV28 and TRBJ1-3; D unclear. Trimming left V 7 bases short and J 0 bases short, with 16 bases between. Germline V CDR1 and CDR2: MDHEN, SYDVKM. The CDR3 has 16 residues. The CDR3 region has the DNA TGTGCCAGCAACCCTGGGATGCGTTTCTCTGGAAACACCATATATTTT. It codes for CASNPGMRFSGNTIYF. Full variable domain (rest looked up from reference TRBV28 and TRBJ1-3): DVKVTQSSRYLVKRTGEKVFLECVQDMDHENMFWYRQDPGLGLRLIYFSYDVKMKEKGDIPEGYSVSREKKERFSLILESASTNQTSMYLCASNPGMRFSGNTIYFGEGSWLTVV.

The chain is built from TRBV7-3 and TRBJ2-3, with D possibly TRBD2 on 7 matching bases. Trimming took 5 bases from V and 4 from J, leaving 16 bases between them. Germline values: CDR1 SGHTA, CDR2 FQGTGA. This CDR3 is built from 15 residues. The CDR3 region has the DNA TGTGCCAGCAGCCCAACGGGGGGCGCGGCAGATACGCAGTATTTT. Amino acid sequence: CASSPTGGAADTQYF.

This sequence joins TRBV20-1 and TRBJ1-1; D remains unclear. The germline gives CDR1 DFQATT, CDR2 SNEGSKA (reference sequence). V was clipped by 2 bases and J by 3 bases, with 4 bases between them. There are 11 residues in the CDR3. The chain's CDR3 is CSARKDTEAFF. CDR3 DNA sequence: TGCAGTGCTAGAAAGGACACTGAAGCTTTCTTT.

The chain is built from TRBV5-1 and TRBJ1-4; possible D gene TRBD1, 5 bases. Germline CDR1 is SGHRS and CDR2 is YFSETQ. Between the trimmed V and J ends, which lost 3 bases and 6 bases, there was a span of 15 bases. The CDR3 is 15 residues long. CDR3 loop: CASSWAPGRDEKLFF. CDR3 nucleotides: TGCGCCAGCAGCTGGGCGCCAGGGCGCGATGAAAAACTGTTTTTT. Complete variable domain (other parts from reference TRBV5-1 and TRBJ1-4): KAGVTQTPRYLIKTRGQQVTLSCSPISGHRSVSWYQQTPGQGLQFLFEYFSETQRNKGNFPGRFSGRQFSNSRSEMNVSTLELGDSALYLCASSWAPGRDEKLFFGSGTQLSVL.

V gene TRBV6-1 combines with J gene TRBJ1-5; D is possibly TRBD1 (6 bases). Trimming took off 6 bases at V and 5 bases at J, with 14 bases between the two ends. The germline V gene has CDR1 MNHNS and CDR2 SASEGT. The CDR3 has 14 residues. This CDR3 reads CASRPLGGDQPQHF. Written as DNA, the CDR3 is TGTGCCAGCAGACCCCTCGGGGGCGATCAGCCCCAGCATTTT.

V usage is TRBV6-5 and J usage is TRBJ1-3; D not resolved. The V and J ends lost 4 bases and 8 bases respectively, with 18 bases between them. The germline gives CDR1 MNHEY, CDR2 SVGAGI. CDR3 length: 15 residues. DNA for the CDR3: TGTGCCAGCAGTTCCCGCACACCCGCACCTGACACCATATATTTT. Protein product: CASSSRTPAPDTIYF.

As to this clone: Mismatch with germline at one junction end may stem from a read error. The CDR3 DNA sequence: TGTGCTAGCAGCTCCACCACAGGAGGGAGTAAAGAGACCCAGTACTTC. It translates to CASSSTTGGSKETQYF. The V and J genes are TRBV7-7 and TRBJ2-5, with D tentatively TRBD2 (6 bases). The CDR3 is 16 amino acids. Per the germline V gene, CDR1 is SSHAT and CDR2 is FNYEAQ (reference sequence).

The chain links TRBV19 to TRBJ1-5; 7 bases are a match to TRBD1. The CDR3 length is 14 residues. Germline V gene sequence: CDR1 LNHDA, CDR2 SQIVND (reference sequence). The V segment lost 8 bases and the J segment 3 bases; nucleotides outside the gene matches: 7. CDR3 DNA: TGTGCCAGTGCCCAAGGACAGGTCAATCAGCCCCAGCATTTT. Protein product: CASAQGQVNQPQHF.

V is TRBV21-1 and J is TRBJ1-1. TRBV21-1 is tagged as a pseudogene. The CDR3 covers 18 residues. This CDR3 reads CASSKHGAGRRAYTEAFF. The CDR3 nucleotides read TGTGCCAGCAGCAAACACGGGGCAGGGAGGCGGGCGTACACTGAAGCTTTCTTT.